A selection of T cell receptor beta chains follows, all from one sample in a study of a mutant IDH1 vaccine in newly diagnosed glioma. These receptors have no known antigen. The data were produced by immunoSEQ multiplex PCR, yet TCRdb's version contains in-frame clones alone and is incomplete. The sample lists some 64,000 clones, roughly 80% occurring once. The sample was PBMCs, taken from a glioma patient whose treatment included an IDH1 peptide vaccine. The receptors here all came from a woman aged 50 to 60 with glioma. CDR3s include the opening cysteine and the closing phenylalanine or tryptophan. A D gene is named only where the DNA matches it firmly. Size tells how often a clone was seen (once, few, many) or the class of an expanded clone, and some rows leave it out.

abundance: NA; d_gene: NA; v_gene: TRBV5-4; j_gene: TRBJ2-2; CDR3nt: TGTGCCAGCAGCTTGGCAAAGGGAGACACCGGGGAGCTGTTTTTT; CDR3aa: CASSLAKGDTGELFF
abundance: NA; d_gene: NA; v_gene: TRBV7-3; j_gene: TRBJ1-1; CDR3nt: TGTGCCAGCAGCCCTTCGAAGGGCACTGAAGCTTTCTTT; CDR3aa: CASSPSKGTEAFF
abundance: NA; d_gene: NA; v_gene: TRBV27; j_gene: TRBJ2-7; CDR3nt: TGTGCCAGCAGTTTGGGGGCCCTCCTGGCGGGCGAGCAGTACTTC; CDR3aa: CASSLGALLAGEQYF
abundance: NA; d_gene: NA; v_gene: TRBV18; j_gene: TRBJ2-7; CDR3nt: TGTGCCAGCACCCTTGTAGGGGAAGGCGAGCAGTACTTC; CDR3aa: CASTLVGEGEQYF
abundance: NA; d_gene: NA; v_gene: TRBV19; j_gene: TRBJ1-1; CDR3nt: TGTGCCAGTAGTATCAGCAGAGACACTGAAGCTTTCTTT; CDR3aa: CASSISRDTEAFF
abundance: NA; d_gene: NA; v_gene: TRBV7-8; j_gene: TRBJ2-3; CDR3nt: TGTGCCAGCAGTTCAACGGGGGATACGCAGTATTTT; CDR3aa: CASSSTGDTQYF
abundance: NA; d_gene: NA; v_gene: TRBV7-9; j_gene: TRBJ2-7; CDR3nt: TGTGCCAGCAGCCGCCGGCCATTGGTACCTTCCTACGAGCAGTACTTC; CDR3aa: CASSRRPLVPSYEQYF
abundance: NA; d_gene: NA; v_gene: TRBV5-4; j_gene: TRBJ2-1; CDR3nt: TGTGCCAGCAGCTTGGTCGGGAGCATGAGAAATGAGCAGTTCTTC; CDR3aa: CASSLVGSMRNEQFF
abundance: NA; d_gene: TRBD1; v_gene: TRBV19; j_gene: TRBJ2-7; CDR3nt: TGTGCCAGTAGTGCCCCGGGACAGGGATGGTACGAGCAGTACTTC; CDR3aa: CASSAPGQGWYEQYF
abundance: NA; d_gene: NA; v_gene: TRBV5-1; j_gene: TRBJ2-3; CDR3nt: TGCGCCAGCAGCTTGGGATTTGGGGGCGGGGGCACAGATACGCAGTATTTT; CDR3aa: CASSLGFGGGGTDTQYF
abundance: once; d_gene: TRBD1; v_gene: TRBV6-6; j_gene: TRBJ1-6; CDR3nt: TGTGCCAGCAGTTACGACAGGGCTGGGACACCCCTCCACTTT; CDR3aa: CASSYDRAGTPLHF
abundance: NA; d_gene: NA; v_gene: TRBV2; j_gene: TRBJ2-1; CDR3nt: TGTGCCAGCGAGGAACAGGGAAATCCCTACAATGAGCAGTTCTTC; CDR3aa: CASEEQGNPYNEQFF
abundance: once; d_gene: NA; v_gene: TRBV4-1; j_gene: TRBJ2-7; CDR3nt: TGCGCCAGCAGCCAAGGCCTAGTAGGCTCCTACGAGCAGTACTTC; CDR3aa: CASSQGLVGSYEQYF
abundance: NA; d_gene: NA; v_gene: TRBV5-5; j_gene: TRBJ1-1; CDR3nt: TGTGCCAGCAGCTTTTCAGGGAAGAACACTGAAGCTTTCTTT; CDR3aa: CASSFSGKNTEAFF
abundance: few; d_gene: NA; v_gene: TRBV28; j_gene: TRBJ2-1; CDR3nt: TGTGCCAGCTTAGAAATGGCAGGCGGTAACAATGAGCAGTTCTTC; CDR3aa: CASLEMAGGNNEQFF
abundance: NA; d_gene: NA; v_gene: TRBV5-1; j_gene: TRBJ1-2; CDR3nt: TGCGCCAGCAGCTACCGAAACCGGGCGCCTGTTGCTAACTATGGCTACACCTTC; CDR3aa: CASSYRNRAPVANYGYTF
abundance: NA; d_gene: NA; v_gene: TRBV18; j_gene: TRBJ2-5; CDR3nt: TGTGCCAGCTCACTTCGAATGCAAGAGACCCAGTACTTC; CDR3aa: CASSLRMQETQYF
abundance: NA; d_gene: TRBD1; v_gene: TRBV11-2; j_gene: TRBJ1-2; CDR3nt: TGTGCCAGCAGCTCCCCCAGACAGGGATCGATGGGGGGCTACACCTTC; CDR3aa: CASSSPRQGSMGGYTF
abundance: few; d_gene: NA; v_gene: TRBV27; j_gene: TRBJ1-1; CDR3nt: TGTGCCAGCAGTTTATGGGGGGAGGGCACTGAAGCTTTCTTT; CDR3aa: CASSLWGEGTEAFF
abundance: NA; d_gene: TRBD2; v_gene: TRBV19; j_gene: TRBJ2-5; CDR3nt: TGTGCCAGTAGGGGGACTAGCGGGGGTAGAGAGACCCAGTACTTC; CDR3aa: CASRGTSGGRETQYF
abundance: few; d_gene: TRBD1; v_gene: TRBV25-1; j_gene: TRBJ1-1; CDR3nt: TGTGCCAGCAGGAGGGACAGGCTCACTGAAGCTTTCTTT; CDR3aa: CASRRDRLTEAFF
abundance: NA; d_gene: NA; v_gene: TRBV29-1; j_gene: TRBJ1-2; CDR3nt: TGCAGCGTTGAAGCGAGACTGACTAACTATGGCTACACCTTC; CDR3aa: CSVEARLTNYGYTF
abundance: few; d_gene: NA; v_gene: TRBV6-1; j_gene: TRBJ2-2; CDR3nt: TGTGCCAGCAGTGAAGGGAAGACTCCCAGGACCGGGGAGCTGTTTTTT; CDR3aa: CASSEGKTPRTGELFF
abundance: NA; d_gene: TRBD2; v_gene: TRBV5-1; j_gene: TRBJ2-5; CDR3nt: TGCGCCAGCTCCATAACGGGAAGCGGGGAGCAAGAGACCCAGTACTTC; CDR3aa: CASSITGSGEQETQYF
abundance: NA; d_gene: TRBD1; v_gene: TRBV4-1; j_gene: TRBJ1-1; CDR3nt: TGCGCCAGCAGCCAAGAAGGACAGGGGGTTCTCGCCTTGAACACTGAAGCTTTCTTT; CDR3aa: CASSQEGQGVLALNTEAFF
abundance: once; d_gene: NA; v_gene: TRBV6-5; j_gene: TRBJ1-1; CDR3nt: TGTGCCAGCAGTTACCGATCCCGGGACGGGAACACTGAAGCTTTCTTT; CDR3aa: CASSYRSRDGNTEAFF
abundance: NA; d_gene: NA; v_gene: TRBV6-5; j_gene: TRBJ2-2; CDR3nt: TGTGCCAGCAGCCCCGGAAGTGGGAACACCGGGGAGCTGTTTTTT; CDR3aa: CASSPGSGNTGELFF
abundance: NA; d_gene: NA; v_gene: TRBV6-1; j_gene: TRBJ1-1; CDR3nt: TGTGCCAGCAGTGCCAACAGGGTGGCCAACACTGAAGCTTTCTTT; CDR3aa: CASSANRVANTEAFF
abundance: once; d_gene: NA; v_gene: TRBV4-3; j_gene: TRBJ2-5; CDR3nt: TGCGCCAGCAGCCAAGCGACAGCACAAGAGACCCAGTACTTC; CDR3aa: CASSQATAQETQYF
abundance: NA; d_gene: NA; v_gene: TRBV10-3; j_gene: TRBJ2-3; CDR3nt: TGTGCCATCAGTGAGTCTGGCAGGGTGACCACAGATACGCAGTATTTT; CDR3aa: CAISESGRVTTDTQYF
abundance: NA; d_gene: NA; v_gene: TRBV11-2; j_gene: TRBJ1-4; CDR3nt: TGTGCCAGCAGCTTAGATTGGGGTATTAATGAAAAACTGTTTTTT; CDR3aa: CASSLDWGINEKLFF
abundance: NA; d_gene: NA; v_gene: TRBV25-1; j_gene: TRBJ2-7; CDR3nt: TGTGCCAGCAGTGACAGCCCATCCTACGAGCAGTACTTC; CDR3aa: CASSDSPSYEQYF
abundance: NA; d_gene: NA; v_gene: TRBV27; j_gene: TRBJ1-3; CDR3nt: TGTGCCAGCAGTTTAAGAGCCGGCGGAAACACCATATATTTT; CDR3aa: CASSLRAGGNTIYF
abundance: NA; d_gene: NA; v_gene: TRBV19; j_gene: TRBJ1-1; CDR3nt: TGTGCCAGTAGTATAAGCTGGAGAGTTGAAGCTTTCTTT; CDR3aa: CASSISWRVEAFF
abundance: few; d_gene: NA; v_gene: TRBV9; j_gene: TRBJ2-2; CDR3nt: TGTGCCAGCAGCGTATCCCACCCTAACACCGGGGAGCTGTTTTTT; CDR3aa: CASSVSHPNTGELFF
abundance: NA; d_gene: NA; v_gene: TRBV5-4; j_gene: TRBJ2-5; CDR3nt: TGTGCCACCGGGGGCAGGGGCCAAGAGACCCAGTACTTC; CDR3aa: CATGGRGQETQYF
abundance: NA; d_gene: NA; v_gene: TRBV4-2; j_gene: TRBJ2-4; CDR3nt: TGTGCCAGCAGCCAAGTTAGCGGAGACGTCAAAAACATTCAGTACTTC; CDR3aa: CASSQVSGDVKNIQYF
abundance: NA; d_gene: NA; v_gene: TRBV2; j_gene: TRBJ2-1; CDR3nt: TGTGCCAGCAGTGAAACAACTAGCAATGAGCAGTTCTTC; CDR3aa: CASSETTSNEQFF
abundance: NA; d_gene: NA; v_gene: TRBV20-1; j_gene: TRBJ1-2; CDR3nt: TGCAGTGCTAGAGAAGAGGGCTACACCTTC; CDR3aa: CSAREEGYTF
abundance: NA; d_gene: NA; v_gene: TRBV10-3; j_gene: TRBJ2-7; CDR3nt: TGTGCCATCAGTGACCCAGGGACGTCCTACGAGCAGTACTTC; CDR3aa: CAISDPGTSYEQYF
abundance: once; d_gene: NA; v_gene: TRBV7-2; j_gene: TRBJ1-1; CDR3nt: TGTGCCAGCAGCCCCCGAGGGGGTAGCGCTTTCTTT; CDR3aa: CASSPRGGSAFF
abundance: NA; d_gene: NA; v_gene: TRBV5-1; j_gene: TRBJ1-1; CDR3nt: TGCGCCAGCAGCCCTGGAAGGGGTAAAGGCACTGAAGCTTTCTTT; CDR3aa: CASSPGRGKGTEAFF
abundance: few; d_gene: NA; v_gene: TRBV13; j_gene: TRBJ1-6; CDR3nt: TGTGCCAGCAGGATCACAGGGCGTTCACCCCTCCACTTT; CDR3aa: CASRITGRSPLHF
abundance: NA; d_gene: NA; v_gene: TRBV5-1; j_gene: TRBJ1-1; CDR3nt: TGCGCCAGCAGTTCGGGACGGATGAACACTGAAGCTTTCTTT; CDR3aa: CASSSGRMNTEAFF
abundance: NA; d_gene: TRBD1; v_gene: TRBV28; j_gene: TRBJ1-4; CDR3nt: TGTGCCAGCAGCCTACAGGGGGCATTGGGTGAAAAACTGTTTTTT; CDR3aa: CASSLQGALGEKLFF
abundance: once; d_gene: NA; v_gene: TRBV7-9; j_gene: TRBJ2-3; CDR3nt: TGTGCCAGCCCGGGTCGAGGTACGACAGATACGCAGTATTTT; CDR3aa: CASPGRGTTDTQYF
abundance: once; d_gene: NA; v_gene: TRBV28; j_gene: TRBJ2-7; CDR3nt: TGTGCCAGCAGTTTTGGGTCGGGACCTCTGGGCGAGCAGTACTTC; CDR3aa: CASSFGSGPLGEQYF
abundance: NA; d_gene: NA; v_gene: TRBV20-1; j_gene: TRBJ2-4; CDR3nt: TGTGGGGGGCTAGCCAAAAACATTCAGTACTTC; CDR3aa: CGGLAKNIQYF
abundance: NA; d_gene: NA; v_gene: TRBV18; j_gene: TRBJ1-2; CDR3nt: TGTGCCAGCTCATCGGCACAGGGATCTTCTAACTATGGCTACACCTTC; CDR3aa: CASSSAQGSSNYGYTF
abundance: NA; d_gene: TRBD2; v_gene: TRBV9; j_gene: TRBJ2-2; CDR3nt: TGTGCCAGCACCTCTAAGGTAGCGGGGGGAAACACCGGGGAGCTGTTTTTT; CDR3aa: CASTSKVAGGNTGELFF
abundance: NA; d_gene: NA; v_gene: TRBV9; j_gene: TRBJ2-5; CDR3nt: TGTGCCAGCAGCGTAGCCCCACACGCTCCCCAAGAGACCCAGTACTTC; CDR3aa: CASSVAPHAPQETQYF
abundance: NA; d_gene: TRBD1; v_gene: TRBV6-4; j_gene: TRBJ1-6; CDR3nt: TGTGCCAGCAGAACCCGGGACAGGGTAAATTCACCCCTCCACTTT; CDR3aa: CASRTRDRVNSPLHF
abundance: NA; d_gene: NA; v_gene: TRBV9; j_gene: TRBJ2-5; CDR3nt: TGTGCCAGCAGCGTAACCATTAAAGAGACCCAGTACTTC; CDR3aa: CASSVTIKETQYF
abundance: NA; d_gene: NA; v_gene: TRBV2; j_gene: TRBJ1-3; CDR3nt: TGTGCCAGCCTACCGGGGGGAAACACCATATATTTT; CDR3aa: CASLPGGNTIYF
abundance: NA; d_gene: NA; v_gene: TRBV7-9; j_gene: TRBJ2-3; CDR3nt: TGTGCCAGCAGCTTTGGGGACAACACAGATACGCAGTATTTT; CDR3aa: CASSFGDNTDTQYF
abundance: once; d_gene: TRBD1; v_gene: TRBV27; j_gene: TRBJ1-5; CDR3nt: TGTGCCAGCAGTTTCGGGACAGGGTTCCAGGTGAATCAGCCCCAGCATTTT; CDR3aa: CASSFGTGFQVNQPQHF
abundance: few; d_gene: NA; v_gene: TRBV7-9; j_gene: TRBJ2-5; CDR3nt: TGTGCCGGAGATCAGGGGGGGGAGACCCAGTACTTC; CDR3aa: CAGDQGGETQYF
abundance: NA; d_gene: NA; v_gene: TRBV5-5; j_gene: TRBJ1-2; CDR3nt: TGTGCCAGCAGCTTGGCCCGAGGGTTCTATGGCTACACCTTC; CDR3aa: CASSLARGFYGYTF
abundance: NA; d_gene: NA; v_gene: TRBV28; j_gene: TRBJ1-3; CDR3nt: TGTGCCAGCGGGCCAGGGGATGTAAAAGGAAACACCATATATTTT; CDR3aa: CASGPGDVKGNTIYF